This TCR beta chain was documented in a study of Ad26.COV2.S vaccination and SARS-CoV-2 variants. Treatment noted: around 19 received Ad26.COV2.S at low or high dose, single or two shots; about five received placebo; per-sample allocation not given. Vaccine and placebo recipients were sampled on day 63 after the first injection. Repertoires were generated with immunoSEQ multiplex PCR, while TCRdb's copy carries only in-frame clones and drops some. The sample consists of under 300,000 clones, around 88% of them appearing once. The CDR3 is made up of 13 amino acids. Trimming pared 0 bases from V and 5 bases from J, leaving 7 bases between. Germline CDR1 reads MGHRA; CDR2 reads YSYEKL.

The chain recombines TRBV4-1 with TRBJ1-2; no clear D gene. The clonotype was recovered from a person aged 18-65 years who received the Ad26.COV2.S COVID-19 vaccine or a placebo. The sample in question was peripheral blood, obtained in a trial of Ad26.COV2.S vaccine versus placebo. As DNA, the CDR3 is TGCGCCAGCAGCCAAGAGGTGGGATATGGCTACACCTTC. This translates into CASSQEVGYGYTF.